Listed here is a single T cell receptor (beta chain). Its cognate antigen is unknown. The sample's treatment: 15 to 20 received Ad26.COV2.S at low or high dose, single or two shots; a few received placebo; per-sample allocation not given. Sample collection was performed on day 63 after the first vaccine or placebo injection. This sample is part of a study of Ad26.COV2.S vaccination and SARS-CoV-2 variants. Study details: In the study, Ad26.COV2.S was injected intramuscularly once, or twice 56 days apart. Study-level findings and limits: Vaccine and placebo recipients had similar non-spike TCR breadth. Estimates derived from TCR breadth and depth analyses may have underestimated total T cell responses. Higher spike-specific TCR breadth was found in vaccine recipients than in placebo recipients.

CDR3 size: 18 residues. The V gene end was trimmed by 5 bases and the J gene end by 7 bases; junction bases not matched to a gene: 16. Germline values: CDR1 SGHVS, CDR2 FNYEAQ. Clones were read by immunoSEQ multiplex PCR, and TCRdb kept only the in-frame ones, dropping some. The sample consists of fewer than 400,000 clones, 86% of them appearing once. The material sequenced was peripheral blood, taken in a trial of Ad26.COV2.S vaccine versus placebo. The chain links TRBV7-6 to TRBJ2-1, with 11 bases aligning to TRBD2. The sequence derives from a person between 18 and 65 years old who received the Ad26.COV2.S COVID-19 vaccine or a placebo. The CDR3 spells CASSPLGGSGGARNEQFF. DNA of the CDR3: TGTGCCAGCAGCCCACTGGGAGGTAGCGGGGGGGCTAGGAATGAGCAGTTCTTC.